These 19 T cell receptor gamma chains were all obtained from the same sample, sequenced in a study of gammadelta T cells in human blood. TCRdb repeated clone calling on the RT-PCR reads with CATT. The sample has about 200 gamma-chain clones; 33% are singletons. Sequencing was carried out using non-Vgamma9Vdelta2 gamma-delta T cells from cord blood. Receptor source: a newborn.

The sample holds a few counts of this clone. A read error likely explains this, since a far larger clone differs by one base. The V gene is TRGV4, the J gene TRGJ1 or TRGJ2. TCRdb supplies no J gene; here it was assigned by aligning the nucleotide sequence to germline. The CDR3 has 11 amino acids. Germline-derived CDR1 and CDR2 are EGSTGY and YDSYTSSV. The junction had 2 bases not matched to a gene; V was cut back by 1 base and J by 8 bases. The CDR3: CATWDGHKKLF. The CDR3 DNA sequence: TGTGCCACCTGGGATGGTCATAAGAAACTCTTT.

About this clone: A single base is all that separates this from a far larger clone, so a read error is likely. No DNA is shown, since the ends of the CDR3 on it are uncertain; the CDR3 is the one TCRdb lists. The identical CDR3 is also encoded by other nucleotide sequences in the sample. With the J gene uncalled, the V gene is TRGV5P. TRGV5P is a pseudogene segment. The CDR3 is made up of 30 amino acids, end residues included. The CDR3: CATWGIIIRNSLAVEQHLLSQVSIGRIQHF.

In its sample, this clone ranks as hyperexpanded. The same CDR3 is also encoded by other DNA sequences in this sample. V usage is TRGV5 and J usage is TRGJ1 or TRGJ2. This CDR3 is built from 12 residues. CDR1 and CDR2 (germline): VINAFY, YDVSNSKD. V gave up 5 bases and J gave up 5 bases; unmatched junction bases: 6. The CDR3: CATWALDYKKLF. The CDR3, as DNA: TGTGCCACCTGGGCCCTAGATTATAAGAAACTCTTT.

This clone is judged hyperexpanded. V is TRGV4 and J is TRGJ1 or TRGJ2. CDR3 size: 15 residues. The germline V gene encodes CDR1 EGSTGY and CDR2 YDSYTSSV. V was clipped by 3 bases and J by 6 bases; unmatched bases: 14. In DNA, the CDR3 is TGTGCCACCTGGGATTTCCGGCTTTGTTGTTATAAGAAACTCTTT. It specifies CATWDFRLCCYKKLF.

Turning to this clone: Only one base separates this from a far larger clonotype, so it likely reflects a read error. Other DNA sequences of this sample code for an identical CDR3. The chain carries TRGV5 and TRGJ1 or TRGJ2. The J gene comes from matching the DNA to germline here; TCRdb lacks it. The trim removed 3 bases at V and 7 bases at J, leaving 3 bases unmatched. The CDR3 loop spans 11 amino acids. Per the germline V gene, CDR1 is VINAFY and CDR2 is YDVSNSKD. CDR3: CATWDVYKKLF. The CDR3 coding sequence is TGTGCCACCTGGGACGTCTATAAGAAACTCTTT.

This clone was observed a few times. A far larger clone is one base from this, pointing to a likely read error. The same CDR3 arises from other DNA sequences in this sample as well. The chain carries TRGV4 and TRGJ1 or TRGJ2. The V gene end was trimmed by 4 bases and the J gene end by 3 bases; junction bases not matched to a gene: 12. CDR3 length: 15 amino acids. CDR1 and CDR2 (germline): EGSTGY, YDSYTSSV. Written as DNA, the CDR3 is TGTGCCACCTGGGAGACTATATCAGGTTATTATAAGAAACTCTTT. Translating it yields CATWETISGYYKKLF.

With regard to this clone: With a far larger clone one base away, a read error is the likely cause. The J gene is given as TRGJ1 or TRGJ2, and the V gene is not called. The CDR3 is 13 residues long. CDR3 in amino acids: CATWPLPRYKQLF. DNA for the CDR3: TGTGCCACCTGGCCCCTCCCGAGGTATAAGCAACTCTTT.

Turning to this clone: Given a far larger clone just one base away, this is likely a sequencing read error. Because the CDR3's place on the DNA is in doubt, the DNA is left out and the CDR3 is given as listed by TCRdb. V gene TRGV5P was called; the J gene was not. TRGV5P constitutes a pseudogene. Counting both end residues, the CDR3 totals 30 amino acids. The CDR3 spells CATWGIIIRNSLAVEQHLLSLVSIGRIQHF.

On this clone: This likely traces to a read error, being one base from a far larger clone. The sample holds other DNA sequences that translate to the same CDR3. The chain recombines TRGV4 with TRGJ1 or TRGJ2. The CDR3 length is 15 residues. Germline V gene data show CDR1 as EGSTGY and CDR2 as YDSYTSSV. The DNA of the CDR3 is TGTGCCACCTGGGAGACTATATCGGGTTATTATAAGAAACTCTTC. As protein: CATWETISGYYKKLF.

In the case of this clone: TCRdb's protein, taken from a much larger clone, differs from this DNA's translation at residue 7, likely owing to a read error; the protein displayed comes from the DNA. This sequence joins TRGV4 and TRGJ1 or TRGJ2. TCRdb offers no J gene call, so here the DNA was matched to germline to obtain one. This CDR3 comprises 12 residues. With V trimmed by 0 bases and J by 10 bases, 6 bases remained unmatched. The germline gives CDR1 EGSTGY, CDR2 YDSYTSSV. CDR3 DNA: TGTGCCACCTGGGATGGGTCTGAAAAGAAACTCTTT. Translating gives CATWDGSEKKLF.

This clone was detected only a few times. This likely traces to a read error, being one base from a far larger clone. The chain has TRGV9 and TRGJ1 or TRGJ2. CDR1 GITISATS and CDR2 ISYDGTV come from the germline V gene (reference sequence). The CDR3 sequence is 13 residues long. This chain's CDR3 is CALWEKDYYKNLF. The CDR3 DNA reads TGTGCCTTGTGGGAGAAGGACTATTATAAGAACCTCTTT.

With regard to this clone: A far larger clone is one nucleotide away, so this likely arose from a read error. No DNA is shown, since the ends of the CDR3 on it are uncertain; the CDR3 is the one TCRdb lists. Other DNA sequences of this sample code for an identical CDR3. J gene calling gave no result, while the V gene is TRGV5P. TRGV5P corresponds to a pseudogene. The CDR3 has 30 residues if both end residues are counted. CDR3 region: CATWGIIIRNSLAVEQHLLSQVSIGRIQHF.

A few counts support this clone. A far bigger clonotype differs at one base, so this is likely a read error. No DNA is shown, since the ends of the CDR3 on it are uncertain; the CDR3 is the one TCRdb lists. The V segment is TRGV5P, and no J call was made. TRGV5P is an annotated pseudogene. The CDR3 totals 30 residues, both ends included. CDR3: CATRGIIIRNSLAVEQHLLSQVSIGRIQHF.

This clone is classed as large. The chain has TRGV5P and TRGJ1 or TRGJ2. TRGV5P is noted as a pseudogene. The CDR3 has 12 residues. The CDR3 sequence is CATWSYYYKKLF. The CDR3, as DNA: TGTGCCACCTGGTCCTATTATTATAAGAAACTCTTT.

This clone has a handful of counts. A far larger clone differs by one base, so this is likely a read error. The V and J genes are TRGV2 and TRGJP1. TCRdb records no J gene; here it was assigned by comparing the DNA to germline. Germline loops: CDR1 EGSNGY, CDR2 YDSYNSKV. There are 18 residues in the CDR3. With 0 bases clipped from V and 1 base from J, the junction kept 11 bases outside the gene matches. CDR3 bases: TGTGCCACCTGGGACGGGCGAGCTGAGGGTACCACTGGTTGGTTCAAGATATTT. Translated, it gives CATWDGRAEGTTGWFKIF.

Comments on this clone: TCRdb's listed protein matches a much larger clone and diverges from this DNA's translation at residue 3, likely through a read error; the protein shown comes from the DNA. The genes are TRGV5 and TRGJ1 or TRGJ2. TCRdb gives no J gene; it was assigned here by matching the DNA to germline. The germline V gene has CDR1 VINAFY and CDR2 YDVSNSKD. CDR3 size: 12 residues. CDR3 DNA: TGTGCCTCCTGGGACAGTTATTATAAGAAACTCTTT. This gives the protein CASWDSYYKKLF.

On this clone: A far larger clone is one base from this, pointing to a likely read error. The chain joins TRGV4 to TRGJ1 or TRGJ2. Germline loops: CDR1 EGSTGY, CDR2 YDSYTSSV. V shed 1 base and J 8 bases; nucleotides not matched to a gene: 2. The CDR3 length is 11 residues. The DNA for the CDR3 is TGTGCCACCTGGGATGGTGATAAGAAACTCTTT. As protein: CATWDGDKKLF.

Within the sample, this clone is hyperexpanded. This rearrangement joins TRGV4 to TRGJ1 or TRGJ2. Germline CDR1 and CDR2: EGSTGY and YDSYTSSV. V shed 0 bases and J 10 bases; nucleotides not matched to a gene: 6. This CDR3 has 12 amino acids. This CDR3 is CATWDGFEKKLF. DNA for the CDR3: TGTGCCACCTGGGATGGGTTTGAAAAGAAACTCTTT.

Details on this clone: The protein recorded in TCRdb matches a much larger clone and deviates from this DNA's translation at residue 2, suggesting a read error; the protein here is obtained by translating the DNA. V gene TRGV5P combines with J gene TRGJ1 or TRGJ2. TCRdb gives no J gene; it was assigned here by matching the DNA to germline. TRGV5P is deemed a pseudogene. There are 11 residues in the CDR3. Here the CDR3 DNA reads TGTACCACCTGGCCATTTGATAAGAAACTCTTT. It specifies CTTWPFDKKLF.